The next 26 T cell receptor beta chains were all read from a single sample in a study of T cell responses to AZD1222 COVID-19 vaccine. Sequencing used immunoSEQ multiplex PCR; TCRdb keeps in-frame clones, though not all of them. Of tens of thousands of clones in the sample, about four fifths were seen once. The source was peripheral blood, collected 28 days after the second AZD1222 dose. The receptors here all came from an adult who received the AZD1222 COVID-19 vaccine.

This clone was seen a handful of times. V is TRBV9 and J is TRBJ1-2; 8 bases line up with TRBD1. V shed 1 base, J shed 3 bases, and the junction held 5 bases outside the gene matches. This CDR3 has 15 amino acids. From germline, CDR1 is SGDLS and CDR2 YYNGEE. The CDR3 bases are TGTGCCAGCAGCGTAAGGCCAGGGGGCCACTATGGCTACACCTTC. This encodes CASSVRPGGHYGYTF.

The V and J genes are TRBV19 and TRBJ2-7; TRBD1 aligns across 10 bases. The CDR3 contains 14 residues. The V gene end was trimmed by 4 bases and the J gene end by 4 bases; junction bases not matched to a gene: 4. CDR1 LNHDA and CDR2 SQIVND come from the germline V gene (reference sequence). CDR3 region: CASSKWTGGYEQYF. CDR3 nucleotides: TGTGCCAGTAGTAAGTGGACAGGGGGGTACGAGCAGTACTTC. Full variable domain (outside the CDR3, taken from reference TRBV19 and TRBJ2-7): DGGITQSPKYLFRKEGQNVTLSCEQNLNHDAMYWYRQDPGQGLRLIYYSQIVNDFQKGDIAEGYSVSREKKESFPLTVTSAQKNPTAFYLCASSKWTGGYEQYFGPGTRLTVT.

V is TRBV10-3 and J is TRBJ1-3, with D uncertain. V was clipped by 6 bases and J by 0 bases, with 9 bases between them. Germline V CDR1 and CDR2: ENHRY, SYGVKD. The CDR3 is made up of 14 amino acids. Here the CDR3 reads CAISPASSGNTIYF. CDR3 in DNA: TGTGCCATCAGCCCCGCTAGCTCTGGAAACACCATATATTTT.

The count of this clone is one. The chain joins TRBV5-6 to TRBJ1-2; D is uncertain. V was shortened by 1 base and J by 2 bases, with 3 bases between the two germline ends. The CDR3 loop spans 12 amino acids. Germline lookup yields CDR1 SGHDT and CDR2 YYEEEE. The DNA of the CDR3 is TGTGCCAGCAGCTTGTGGAACTATGGCTACACCTTC. Amino acid sequence: CASSLWNYGYTF.

V and J are TRBV6-1 and TRBJ1-6; no reliable D call. Germline V gene sequence: CDR1 MNHNS, CDR2 SASEGT. This CDR3 spans 16 amino acids. V was pared by 0 bases and J by 0 bases, with 6 bases between. The CDR3 loop is CASSEAPSSYNSPLHF. CDR3 nucleotides: TGTGCCAGCAGTGAAGCGCCGAGCTCCTATAATTCACCCCTCCACTTT.

The chain joins TRBV6-1 to TRBJ1-1, with TRBD1 identical over 10 bases. Per the germline V gene, CDR1 is MNHNS and CDR2 is SASEGT. Trimming removed 5 bases from V and 4 bases from J; junction bases left unmatched: 4. The CDR3 consists of 14 residues. In DNA, the CDR3 is TGTGCCAGCAGTTCATGGACAGGGGGCACTGAAGCTTTCTTT. This encodes CASSSWTGGTEAFF.

The genes are TRBV7-2 and TRBJ2-6; maybe TRBD1 (6 bases). Germline CDR1 SGHTA, CDR2 FQGNSA. The CDR3 length is 17 residues. The V end lost 5 bases, the J end lost 0 bases, and 14 bases lay between the germline ends. DNA for the CDR3: TGTGCCAGCAGCCCACAGGGTATTGGCTCTGGGGCCAACGTCCTGACTTTC. Its translation: CASSPQGIGSGANVLTF.

This chain uses TRBV27 with TRBJ1-2; 7 positions agree with TRBD1. The CDR3 is 14 amino acids. Trimming cost V 5 bases and J 5 bases; bases outside gene matches: 8. Germline assignment: CDR1 MNHEY and CDR2 SMNVEV (reference sequence). In nucleotides, the CDR3 is TGTGCCAGCAGTACCGGGACAGCCTTTTATGGCTACACCTTC. Its translation is CASSTGTAFYGYTF.

The chain is built from TRBV7-2 and TRBJ2-5; 11 bases map to TRBD2. With 5 bases clipped from V and 2 bases from J, the junction kept 7 bases outside the gene matches. Germline CDR1 SGHTA, CDR2 FQGNSA. The CDR3 has 16 residues. The DNA for the CDR3 is TGTGCCAGCAGCCCTCCGACTAGCGGGGTGCAAGAGACCCAGTACTTC. As protein: CASSPPTSGVQETQYF.

The chain employs TRBV12-3 or TRBV12-4 and TRBJ2-1, with D possibly matching TRBD2 (6 bases). Trimming took 3 bases from V and 9 from J, leaving 12 bases between them. This CDR3 contains 13 residues. The DNA for the CDR3 is TGTGCCAGCAGTTTCATACGACTAGTTGAGCAGTTCTTC. Residues: CASSFIRLVEQFF.

This chain joins TRBV2 and TRBJ1-3; tentatively, D is TRBD1 (6 bases). Trimming took 6 bases from V and 3 from J, leaving 9 bases between them. In germline, CDR1 is SNHLY, CDR2 FYNNEI. The CDR3 extends over 13 amino acids. The CDR3 is CASRYRVGNTIYF. The CDR3, as DNA: TGTGCCAGCAGGTACAGGGTTGGAAACACCATATATTTT. The entire variable domain, with the rest obtained from reference TRBV2 and TRBJ1-3, is as follows: EPEVTQTPSHQVTQMGQEVILRCVPISNHLYFYWYRQILGQKVEFLVSFYNNEISEKSEIFDDQFSVERPDGSNFTLKIRSTKLEDSAMYFCASRYRVGNTIYFGEGSWLTVV.

The chain recombines TRBV20-1 with TRBJ1-5; D not resolved. Looked up from germline, CDR1 is DFQATT and CDR2 is SNEGSKA (reference sequence). The CDR3 runs to 14 residues. Trimming cost V 3 bases and J 1 base, with 10 bases left between them. The CDR3 DNA reads as TGCAGTGCTAGTGCGGGGTTAAGCAATCAGCCCCAGCATTTT. This translates into CSASAGLSNQPQHF.

The rearrangement uses TRBV7-9 and TRBJ1-2; maybe TRBD1 (6 bases). V was shortened by 5 bases and J by 2 bases, with 12 bases between the two germline ends. This CDR3 spans 14 amino acids. Germline-derived CDR1 and CDR2 are SEHNR and FQNEAQ (reference sequence). The CDR3 nucleotides read TGTGCCAGCAGCATCGGGGGCACGAACTATGGCTACACCTTC. Amino acids: CASSIGGTNYGYTF.

This clone was seen only a few times. The CDR3: CASSYLRGRGQETQYF. CDR3 nucleotide sequence: TGTGCCAGCAGTTATCTCCGGGGCAGGGGACAAGAGACCCAGTACTTC. This chain joins TRBV6-5 and TRBJ2-5; TRBD1 might be the D (6 bases). V lost 3 bases, J lost 2 bases, and 16 bases lay in between. Germline V gene data show CDR1 as MNHEY and CDR2 as SVGAGI. CDR3 length: 16 amino acids.

V gene TRBV2 combines with J gene TRBJ1-5; no firm D call. The CDR3 contains 14 residues. V was clipped by 5 bases and J by 9 bases, with 17 bases between them. In germline, CDR1 is SNHLY, CDR2 FYNNEI. The CDR3 spells CASSYAQTAGPQHF. The CDR3 DNA reads as TGTGCCAGCAGTTACGCTCAAACGGCGGGGCCCCAGCATTTT.

The chain links TRBV2 to TRBJ2-2; no firm D call. The germline CDR1 and CDR2 sequences are SNHLY and FYNNEI. V gave up 4 bases and J gave up 3 bases, with 18 bases separating them. This CDR3 region has 17 residues. For the CDR3, the DNA is TGTGCCAGCAGTGGAAACCCAAGTAGGACCCACACCGGGGAGCTGTTTTTT. Translated: CASSGNPSRTHTGELFF.

V usage is TRBV3-1 (or the pseudogene TRBV3-2) and J usage is TRBJ1-4; no reliable D call. The CDR3 runs to 15 residues. V lost 0 bases and J lost 8, with 13 bases in between. CDR1 LGHDT and CDR2 YNNKEL come from the germline V gene (reference sequence). CDR3 amino acids: CASSQDLGREEKLFF. DNA for the CDR3: TGTGCCAGCAGCCAAGATCTGGGAAGGGAAGAAAAACTGTTTTTT.

This sequence joins TRBV21-1 and TRBJ1-1. TRBV21-1 is designated a pseudogene. This CDR3 contains 10 residues. The CDR3 region has the DNA TGTGCCAGCAGCACGCTCGGTGCTTTCTTT. This sequence encodes CASSTLGAFF.

The chain has TRBV5-6 and TRBJ2-1, with 8 positions matching TRBD1. Trimming at V came to 4 bases and at J to 12 bases, leaving 6 bases not matched to a gene. Germline V gene sequence: CDR1 SGHDT, CDR2 YYEEEE. The CDR3 sequence is 12 residues long. Here the CDR3 reads CASSEDRAVQFF. The CDR3 DNA follows: TGTGCCAGCAGCGAGGACAGGGCTGTGCAGTTCTTC.

The chain combines TRBV7-9 with TRBJ2-3; the D is unclear. V lost 1 base to trimming and J lost 3 bases, with 5 bases between them. Germline V gene lookup returns CDR1 SEHNR and CDR2 FQNEAQ (reference sequence). The CDR3 runs to 13 residues. The CDR3 DNA reads as TGTGCCAGCAGCTTAGAGTTGACAGATACGCAGTATTTT. Its protein product is CASSLELTDTQYF.

V is TRBV9 and J is TRBJ1-1; no clear D. The germline V and J ends were trimmed by 1 base and 4 bases, with 8 bases remaining between them. The CDR3 runs to 13 residues. The V gene's germline CDR1 is SGDLS and CDR2 YYNGEE. CDR3 sequence: CASSVSSGTEAFF. CDR3 bases: TGTGCCAGCAGCGTAAGCAGTGGCACTGAAGCTTTCTTT.

V and J are TRBV4-2 and TRBJ2-7; 8 bases align to TRBD1. The CDR3 spans 18 residues. Germline V gives CDR1 LGHNA, CDR2 YNFKEQ. Trimming took 8 bases from V and 4 from J; bases not matched to a gene: 22. CDR3 region: CASCKDDWGTGKPYEQYF. CDR3 coding DNA: TGTGCCAGCTGCAAAGACGACTGGGGGACAGGCAAACCTTACGAGCAGTACTTC.

The CDR3 sequence is CASSQTGQAQETQYF. Written as DNA, the CDR3 is TGTGCCAGCAGCCAAACGGGACAGGCTCAAGAGACCCAGTACTTC. J is TRBJ2-5 and V is TRBV14; 8 bases line up with TRBD1. V was pared by 2 bases and J by 2 bases, with 4 bases of the junction left unmatched. Germline V CDR1 and CDR2: SGHDN, FVKESK. This CDR3 is built from 15 residues.

CDR3 nucleotides: TGTGCCAGCAGTTTAAAGGCCGGTACCCGCTCGTTCAATGAGCAGTTCTTC. Its translation is CASSLKAGTRSFNEQFF. This chain links TRBV27 with TRBJ2-1; D not certain. Germline loops: CDR1 MNHEY, CDR2 SMNVEV (reference sequence). CDR3 length: 17 amino acids. The germline V and J ends were trimmed by 2 bases and 6 bases, with 20 bases remaining between them.

The chain combines TRBV7-9 with TRBJ2-2, with TRBD1 matching over 8 bases. This CDR3 region has 17 residues. Trimming took 3 bases from V and 7 from J; bases not matched to a gene: 13. CDR1 and CDR2 (germline): SEHNR, FQNEAQ (reference sequence). The CDR3: CASSFLIRTGRYGELFF. The CDR3 coding sequence is TGTGCCAGCAGCTTCCTTATAAGGACAGGGAGATACGGGGAGCTGTTTTTT.

The CDR3 DNA reads as TGCAGCGTTCAAACGACAGGGAAGAACACTGAAGCTTTCTTT. This sequence encodes CSVQTTGKNTEAFF. V and J are TRBV29-1 and TRBJ1-1, with 7 positions matching TRBD1. The CDR3 is made up of 14 amino acids. J lost 1 base, V lost 5 bases, and 7 bases had no gene match. Germline V gene sequence: CDR1 SQVTM, CDR2 ANQGSEA.